The 14 T cell receptor beta chains below come from one sample, sequenced in a study of T-cell reconstitution after alpha-beta-depleted transplantation in children. The authors prepared the TCRbeta library with unique molecular identifiers. TCRdb processed the PCR reads anew with MiXCR; each CDR3 protein has one entry. The top ten clones hold 10% of a sample with about 270,000 distinct CDR3 sequences, more than 9% of them seen once. This specimen was PBMCs from the stem cell graft donor, taken from the stem cell graft. Every receptor here comes from a human donor who donated a stem cell graft to a child with SCID.

This clonotype has a handful of counts. The rearrangement links TRBV12-3 or TRBV12-4 to TRBJ2-1, with 16 positions matching TRBD2. V gave up 4 bases and J gave up 4 bases; unmatched junction bases: 7. The CDR3 loop spans 18 amino acids. The CDR3 sequence: CASSSPGLAGGVYNEQFF. The CDR3 bases are TGTGCCAGCAGTTCCCCGGGACTAGCGGGGGGGGTTTACAATGAGCAGTTCTTC.

The chain uses TRBV7-9 and TRBJ2-7; TRBD2 agrees at 9 bases. The V segment lost 5 bases and the J segment 2 bases; nucleotides outside the gene matches: 7. The CDR3 is made up of 15 amino acids. Germline CDR1 SEHNR, CDR2 FQNEAQ (reference sequence). The CDR3 DNA follows: TGTGCCAGCAGCCCAAGTAGCGGGGGAACCTACGAGCAGTACTTC. Translating gives CASSPSSGGTYEQYF. Complete variable domain (other parts from reference TRBV7-9 and TRBJ2-7): DTGVSQNPRHKITKRGQNVTFRCDPISEHNRLYWYRQTLGQGPEFLTYFQNEAQLEKSRLLSDRFSAERPKGSFSTLEIQRTEQGDSAMYLCASSPSSGGTYEQYFGPGTRLTVT.

This clonotype was found a few times. The chain links TRBV20-1 to TRBJ2-5; D ambiguous. Trimming shortened V by 4 bases and J by 5 bases, and 5 bases separated the two germline ends. The CDR3 is 10 amino acids. Germline V lookup: CDR1 DFQATT, CDR2 SNEGSKA (reference sequence). The CDR3 DNA reads TGCAGTGCTACCTTGGAGACCCAGTACTTC. Amino acid sequence: CSATLETQYF.

This clonotype was observed a handful of times. This sequence joins TRBV3-1 and TRBJ2-7, with D unresolved. Trimming removed 0 bases at V and 6 bases at J, with 15 bases between. Per the germline V gene, CDR1 is LGHDT and CDR2 is YNNKEL (reference sequence). The CDR3 contains 15 residues. CDR3 bases: TGTGCCAGCAGCCAAGATCTCCGGGCCCGCGGCGAGCAGTACTTC. This encodes CASSQDLRARGEQYF.

This clonotype was recorded a few times. This chain joins TRBV20-1 and TRBJ2-1; maybe TRBD2 (7 bases). This CDR3 region has 12 residues. Trimming stripped 8 bases from V and 9 bases from J, with 17 bases between. Germline lookup yields CDR1 DFQATT and CDR2 SNEGSKA (reference sequence). The CDR3 protein is CSPNGGQGEQFF. CDR3 nucleotide sequence: TGCAGTCCCAACGGGGGGCAAGGTGAGCAGTTCTTC.

The CDR3 DNA follows: TGTGCCAGCAGTGATGTGACGGCCGGCTCGATGCACGAGCAGTACTTC. Translation gives CASSDVTAGSMHEQYF. The chain recombines TRBV25-1 with TRBJ2-7; no reliable D call. Looked up from germline, CDR1 is MGHDK and CDR2 is SYGVNS. The CDR3 is 16 amino acids. Trimming cost V 3 bases and J 5 bases, with 20 bases left between them.

The chain is built from TRBV7-6 and TRBJ2-2, with TRBD1 matching 8 bases. Trimming at V came to 1 base and at J to 3 bases, leaving 10 bases not matched to a gene. In germline, CDR1 is SGHVS, CDR2 FNYEAQ. The CDR3 runs 18 residues. The CDR3 loop reads CASSLVIRGQAYTGELFF. DNA of the CDR3: TGTGCCAGCAGCTTAGTCATTCGGGGACAGGCGTACACCGGGGAGCTGTTTTTT.

The chain links TRBV3-1 to TRBJ2-3, with a tentative D call TRBD2 (5 bases). CDR1 and CDR2 (germline): LGHDT, YNNKEL (reference sequence). The CDR3 has 19 residues. V dropped 10 bases and J dropped 2 bases, with 31 bases sitting between them. The CDR3 here is CATSKEDSATGGTTDTQYF. CDR3 nucleotides: TGTGCCACCTCCAAGGAAGACTCAGCGACTGGAGGAACCACAGATACGCAGTATTTT.

The chain carries TRBV4-1 and TRBJ2-1; perhaps TRBD1 as D (6 bases). This CDR3 is 16 amino acids long. CDR1 is MGHRA, CDR2 YSYEKL, per germline. The V end was cut by 0 bases, the J end by 3 bases, with 12 bases between. Here the CDR3 reads CASSQDGTGYYNEQFF. CDR3 sequence (DNA): TGCGCCAGCAGCCAAGATGGAACAGGGTACTACAATGAGCAGTTCTTC.

This clonotype has only a few counts. The chain joins TRBV5-1 to TRBJ2-1, with TRBD2 matching over 9 bases. In germline, CDR1 is SGHRS, CDR2 YFSETQ. After removal of 0 bases from V and 2 bases from J, the junction contained 3 bases not matched to a gene. The CDR3 runs 16 residues. The DNA of the CDR3 is TGCGCCAGCAGCTTGGGCGGGACTAGCACCTACAATGAGCAGTTCTTC. Protein: CASSLGGTSTYNEQFF.

There are many counts of this clonotype. The chain combines TRBV27 with TRBJ2-7; 7 bases align to TRBD1. V lost 3 bases and J lost 3; bases outside the gene matches: 8. This CDR3 is 15 amino acids long. CDR1 is MNHEY, CDR2 SMNVEV, per germline (reference sequence). CDR3 sequence: CASSFWTGYVYEQYF. The CDR3 bases are TGTGCCAGCAGTTTTTGGACAGGATATGTCTACGAGCAGTACTTC.

The chain carries TRBV20-1 and TRBJ2-5, with D unclear. Trimming cost V 0 bases and J 2 bases, with 10 bases left between them. This CDR3 is 14 amino acids long. Looked up from germline, CDR1 is DFQATT and CDR2 is SNEGSKA (reference sequence). The CDR3 nucleotides read TGCAGTGCTAGAGATCCGGAGAGACAAGAGACCCAGTACTTC. Protein sequence: CSARDPERQETQYF.

This clonotype occurred a few times. J is TRBJ2-1 and V is TRBV25-1; D unresolved. The CDR3 is made up of 14 amino acids. Germline V gene lookup returns CDR1 MGHDK and CDR2 SYGVNS. V was shortened by 1 base and J by 4 bases, with 8 bases between the two germline ends. This chain's CDR3 is CASSEFGLYNEQFF. The CDR3 DNA follows: TGTGCCAGCAGTGAATTCGGCCTTTACAATGAGCAGTTCTTC.

This sequence joins TRBV12-3 or TRBV12-4 and TRBJ2-7; 10 positions agree with TRBD1. J was trimmed by 4 bases and V by 6 bases; bases with no gene match: 9. The CDR3 has 15 amino acids. The CDR3 DNA follows: TGTGCCAGCAGCCTCTCCGGGACAGGGGAGTACGAGCAGTACTTC. Translating gives CASSLSGTGEYEQYF.